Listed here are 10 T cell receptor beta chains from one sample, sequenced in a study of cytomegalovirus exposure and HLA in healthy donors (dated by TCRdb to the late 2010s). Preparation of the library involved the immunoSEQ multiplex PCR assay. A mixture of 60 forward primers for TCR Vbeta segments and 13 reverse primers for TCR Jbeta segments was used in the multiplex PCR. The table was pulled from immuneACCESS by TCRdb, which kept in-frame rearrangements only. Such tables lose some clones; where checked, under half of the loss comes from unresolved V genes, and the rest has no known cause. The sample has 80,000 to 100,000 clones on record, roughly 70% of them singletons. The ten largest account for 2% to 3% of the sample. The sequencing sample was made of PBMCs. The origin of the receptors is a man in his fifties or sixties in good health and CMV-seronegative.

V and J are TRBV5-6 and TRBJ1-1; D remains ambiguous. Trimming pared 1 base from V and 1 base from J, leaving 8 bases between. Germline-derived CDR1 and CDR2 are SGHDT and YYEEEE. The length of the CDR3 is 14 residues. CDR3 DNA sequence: TGTGCCAGCAGCTTGTTTACAGCGAACACTGAAGCTTTCTTT. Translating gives CASSLFTANTEAFF.

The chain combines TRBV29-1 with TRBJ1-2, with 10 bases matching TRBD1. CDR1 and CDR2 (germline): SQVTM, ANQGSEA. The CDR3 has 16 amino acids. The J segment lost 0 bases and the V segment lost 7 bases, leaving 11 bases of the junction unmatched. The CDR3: CSDLDRGAGANYGYTF. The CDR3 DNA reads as TGCAGCGACTTGGACAGGGGGGCAGGGGCTAACTATGGCTACACCTTC.

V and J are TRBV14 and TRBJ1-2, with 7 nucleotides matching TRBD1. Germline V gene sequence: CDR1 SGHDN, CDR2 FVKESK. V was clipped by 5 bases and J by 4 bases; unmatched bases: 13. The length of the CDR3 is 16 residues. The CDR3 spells CASSGGTVGAFYGYTF. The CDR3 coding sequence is TGTGCCAGCAGCGGGGGGACAGTGGGAGCTTTCTATGGCTACACCTTC.

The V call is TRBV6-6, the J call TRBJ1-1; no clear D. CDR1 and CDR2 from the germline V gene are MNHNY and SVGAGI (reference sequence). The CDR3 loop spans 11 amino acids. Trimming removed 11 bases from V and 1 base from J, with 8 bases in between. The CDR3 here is CALSGNTEAFF. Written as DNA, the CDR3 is TGTGCCCTCTCGGGGAACACTGAAGCTTTCTTT.

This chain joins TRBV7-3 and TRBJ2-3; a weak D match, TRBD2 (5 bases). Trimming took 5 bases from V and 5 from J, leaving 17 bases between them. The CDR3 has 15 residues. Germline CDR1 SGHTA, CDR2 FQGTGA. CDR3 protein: CASSPWGSEGDTQYF. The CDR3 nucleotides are TGTGCCAGCAGCCCTTGGGGTAGCGAGGGAGATACGCAGTATTTT.

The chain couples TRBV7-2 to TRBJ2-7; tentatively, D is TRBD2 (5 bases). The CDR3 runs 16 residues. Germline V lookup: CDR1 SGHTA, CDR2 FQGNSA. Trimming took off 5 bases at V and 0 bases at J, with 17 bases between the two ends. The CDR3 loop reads CASSLLVRAGSYEQYF. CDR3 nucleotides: TGTGCCAGCAGCCTTCTGGTTAGGGCGGGCTCCTACGAGCAGTACTTC.

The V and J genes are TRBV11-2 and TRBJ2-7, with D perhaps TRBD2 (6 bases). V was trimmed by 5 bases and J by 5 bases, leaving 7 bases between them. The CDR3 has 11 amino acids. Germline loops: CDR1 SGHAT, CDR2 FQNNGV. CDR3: CASSRRDEQYF. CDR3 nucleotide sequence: TGTGCCAGCAGCCGGAGGGACGAGCAGTACTTC.

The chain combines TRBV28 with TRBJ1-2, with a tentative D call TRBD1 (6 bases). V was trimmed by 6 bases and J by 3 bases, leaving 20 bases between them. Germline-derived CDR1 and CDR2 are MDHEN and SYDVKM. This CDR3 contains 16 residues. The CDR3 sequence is CASRPPTGSFDYGYTF. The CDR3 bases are TGTGCCAGCAGGCCCCCCACAGGGAGCTTCGACTATGGCTACACCTTC.

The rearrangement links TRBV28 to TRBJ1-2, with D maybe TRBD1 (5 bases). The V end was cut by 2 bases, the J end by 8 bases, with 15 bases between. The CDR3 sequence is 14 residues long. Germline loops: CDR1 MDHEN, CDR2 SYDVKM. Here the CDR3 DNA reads TGTGCCAGCAGTTTAGTGGGGGGTAGCGGAGGCTACACCTTC. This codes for CASSLVGGSGGYTF.

CDR3 in amino acids: CASARRGYYGYTF. The DNA of the CDR3 is TGTGCCAGCGCCCGGCGGGGATACTATGGCTACACCTTC. The V and J genes are TRBV19 and TRBJ1-2, with unresolved D. The germline V gene has CDR1 LNHDA and CDR2 SQIVND (reference sequence). The ends were cut back, 9 bases at V and 3 bases at J, with 14 bases in the middle. CDR3 length: 13 amino acids.